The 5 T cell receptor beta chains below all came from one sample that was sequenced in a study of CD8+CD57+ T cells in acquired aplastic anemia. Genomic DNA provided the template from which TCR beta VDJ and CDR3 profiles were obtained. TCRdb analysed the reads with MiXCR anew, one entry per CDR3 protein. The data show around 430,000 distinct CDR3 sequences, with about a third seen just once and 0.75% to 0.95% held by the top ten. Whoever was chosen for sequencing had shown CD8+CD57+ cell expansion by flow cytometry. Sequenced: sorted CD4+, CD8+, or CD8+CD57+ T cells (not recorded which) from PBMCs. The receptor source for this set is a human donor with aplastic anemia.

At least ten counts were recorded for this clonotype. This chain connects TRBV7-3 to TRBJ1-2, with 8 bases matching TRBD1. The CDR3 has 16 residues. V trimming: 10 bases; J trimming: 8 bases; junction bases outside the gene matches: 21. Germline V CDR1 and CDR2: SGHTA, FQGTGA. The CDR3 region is CATSPGTTGVERGYTF. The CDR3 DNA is TGTGCCACCTCTCCTGGTACGACAGGGGTAGAGCGGGGCTACACCTTC.

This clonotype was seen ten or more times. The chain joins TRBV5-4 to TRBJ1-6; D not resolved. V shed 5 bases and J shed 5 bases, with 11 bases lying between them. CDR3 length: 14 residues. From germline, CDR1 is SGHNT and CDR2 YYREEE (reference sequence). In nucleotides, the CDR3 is TGTGCCAGCAGTCTACCGGCGGATAATTCACCCCTCCACTTT. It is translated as CASSLPADNSPLHF.

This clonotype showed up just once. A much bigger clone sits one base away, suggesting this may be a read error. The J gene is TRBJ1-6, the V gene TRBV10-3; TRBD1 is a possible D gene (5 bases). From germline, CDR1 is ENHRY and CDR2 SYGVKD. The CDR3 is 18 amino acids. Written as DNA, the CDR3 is TGTGTCATCAGTGGGGGTGGCCAAAAGAGCTCCTATAATTCACCCCTCCACTTT. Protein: CVISGGGQKSSYNSPLHF.

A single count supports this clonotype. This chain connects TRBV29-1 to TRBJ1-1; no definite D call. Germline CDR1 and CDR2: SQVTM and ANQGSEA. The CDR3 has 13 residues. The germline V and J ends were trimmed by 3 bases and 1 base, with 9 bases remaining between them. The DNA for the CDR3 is TGCAGCGTTGACGGAGTGGCGAACACTGAAGCTTTCTTT. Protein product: CSVDGVANTEAFF.

DNA of the CDR3: TGTGCCAGCACCGGAAGGATCAGCTCTGGAAACACCATATATTTT. Protein: CASTGRISSGNTIYF. The rearrangement links TRBV7-9 to TRBJ1-3; no firm D call. V lost 7 bases, J lost 0 bases, and 13 bases lay in between. The CDR3 length is 15 residues. Germline CDR1 reads SEHNR; CDR2 reads FQNEAQ (reference sequence). Full variable domain (remainder filled in from reference TRBV7-9 and TRBJ1-3): DTGVSQNPRHKITKRGQNVTFRCDPISEHNRLYWYRQTLGQGPEFLTYFQNEAQLEKSRLLSDRFSAERPKGSFSTLEIQRTEQGDSAMYLCASTGRISSGNTIYFGEGSWLTVV.